The clone carrying this TCR beta chain has ten or more counts. Its cognate antigen is unknown. The record originates from a study of response to subunit inactivated influenza vaccine. Study findings and constraints: Each seasonal influenza vaccination recruits few new T cells, the authors suggested.

J lost 0 bases, V lost 4 bases, and 6 bases had no gene match. CDR1 and CDR2 (germline): SGHRS, YFSETQ. The CDR3 is made up of 16 amino acids. TCRdb reprocessed the RT-PCR reads with MiXCR, giving one entry per CDR3 protein. The sample consists of just under 250,000 distinct CDR3 sequences, more than 9% of them appearing once. Material: non-naive T cells sorted from PBMCs, obtained 14 to 15 days before vaccination. The source is a middle-aged man who received an inactivated influenza vaccine. The chain has TRBV5-1 and TRBJ2-2; 7 bases line up with TRBD1. CDR3 region: CASSLDRVANTGELFF. DNA for the CDR3: TGCGCCAGCAGCCTTGACAGGGTTGCGAACACCGGGGAGCTGTTTTTT.